The rows below give T cell receptor beta chains drawn from one sample of a study of blood T cells in healthy people across ages. TCRdb processed the 5' RACE reads anew with MiXCR; each CDR3 protein has one entry. The profile shows about 620,000 distinct CDR3 sequences, around 21% of them singletons. The sample taken for sequencing was blood. These receptors all stem from a man aged 65-85 years in good health. The CDR3 runs from the conserved cysteine through the conserved F or W. D genes are given only for firm matches. Clone size is not always given. Where it is, it says once, few, many or a class for expanded clones.

cdr3_aa	cdr3_nt	v_call	j_call	d_call	clone_size
CASSINPSATYEQYF	TGTGCCAGTAGTATCAACCCCTCCGCTACCTACGAGCAGTACTTC	TRBV19	TRBJ2-7	-	-
CSVVGRGSYNEQFF	TGCAGCGTTGTTGGGCGGGGCTCCTACAATGAGCAGTTCTTC	TRBV29-1	TRBJ2-1	-	few
CASSNVYGYTF	TGTGCCAGCAGCAACGTCTATGGCTACACCTTC	TRBV3-1	TRBJ1-2	-	-
CSVALGLTGGYTF	TGCAGCGTAGCCTTGGGACTTACGGGGGGCTACACCTTC	TRBV29-1	TRBJ1-2	-	-
CASSPGSEQLFF	TGTGCCAGCAGTCCTGGTTCTGAACAACTGTTTTTT	TRBV25-1	TRBJ1-4	-	-
CASSQTTAYYQETQYF	TGTGCCAGCAGTCAAACAACGGCATATTACCAAGAGACCCAGTACTTC	TRBV28	TRBJ2-5	-	many
CASSLVGVLSYEQYF	TGCGCCAGCAGCTTGGTAGGGGTCCTCTCCTACGAGCAGTACTTC	TRBV5-1	TRBJ2-7	-	-
CASSLEVRGRGKAFF	TGTGCCAGCAGCTTAGAGGTGAGGGGCCGGGGAAAAGCTTTCTTT	TRBV13	TRBJ1-1	-	-
CASSPLGLAGANTGELFF	TGTGCCAGCAGCCCCTTGGGACTAGCGGGAGCGAACACCGGGGAGCTGTTTTTT	TRBV11-2	TRBJ2-2	TRBD2	-
CVSSTGPGVYNEQFF	TGTGTCAGCAGCACGGGACCGGGGGTCTACAATGAGCAGTTCTTC	TRBV28	TRBJ2-1	-	few
CAISTDSSNQPQHF	TGTGCCATCAGCACTGACAGTAGCAATCAGCCCCAGCATTTT	TRBV10-3	TRBJ1-5	-	few
CASSHSGQGTDTQYF	TGCGCCAGCAGCCATTCCGGACAGGGCACAGATACGCAGTATTTT	TRBV4-1	TRBJ2-3	TRBD1	few
CAWSVSGLQETQYF	TGTGCCTGGAGTGTAAGTGGTCTGCAAGAGACCCAGTACTTC	TRBV30	TRBJ2-5	-	-
CASSRGQGASYEQYF	TGTGCCAGCAGCCGAGGACAGGGGGCGTCCTACGAGCAGTACTTC	TRBV3-1	TRBJ2-7	TRBD1	-
CASTKLAGGDSYEQYF	TGTGCCAGCACCAAACTAGCGGGGGGGGACTCCTACGAGCAGTACTTC	TRBV21-1	TRBJ2-7	-	few
CASSESGRTEAFF	TGTGCCAGCAGTGAGTCCGGACGCACTGAAGCTTTCTTT	TRBV25-1	TRBJ1-1	-	-
CASSTQGIREQYF	TGTGCCAGCAGTACACAGGGGATACGTGAGCAGTACTTC	TRBV28	TRBJ2-7	TRBD1	-
CASSAGFRGYTF	TGTGCCAGCAGTGCGGGCTTCCGGGGCTACACCTTC	TRBV2	TRBJ1-2	-	few
CASSQDPWGNEQFF	TGTGCCAGCAGCCAAGATCCATGGGGAAATGAGCAGTTCTTC	TRBV3-1	TRBJ2-1	-	few
CASRGLYRNSYEQYF	TGTGCCAGCAGGGGGCTATACCGTAACTCCTACGAGCAGTACTTC	TRBV2	TRBJ2-7	-	-
CASSFSDREGETQYF	TGTGCCAGCAGCTTTTCGGACAGGGAGGGAGAGACCCAGTACTTC	TRBV7-9	TRBJ2-5	-	-
CSATLDSSYEQYF	TGCAGTGCCACCCTCGACAGCTCCTACGAGCAGTACTTC	TRBV20-1	TRBJ2-7	-	few
CASSLFYGPGNTIYF	TGTGCCAGCAGCTTATTTTACGGACCTGGAAACACCATATATTTT	TRBV7-3	TRBJ1-3	-	-
CASSLFLAHEQYF	TGTGCCAGCAGCTTATTCCTAGCCCACGAGCAGTACTTC	TRBV7-6	TRBJ2-7	-	-
CSAGQSGEQYF	TGCAGCGCGGGACAGTCTGGCGAGCAGTACTTC	TRBV29-1	TRBJ2-7	TRBD1	few
CASSARPGTDFQETQYF	TGTGCCAGCAGCGCACGGCCCGGGACAGACTTCCAAGAGACCCAGTACTTC	TRBV9	TRBJ2-5	TRBD1	few